What follows describes a single TCR beta chain. The antigen is not known. The germline V gene has CDR1 KGHSH and CDR2 LQKENI. The junction had 7 bases not matched to a gene; V was cut back by 6 bases and J by 3 bases. The CDR3 is made up of 14 amino acids. MiXCR, applied by TCRdb to the reads, yields one record per CDR3 protein. The sample records 150,000 or so distinct CDR3 sequences, around 20% being singletons. The data belong to a study of T cell repertoires in cytomegalovirus infection. Whole-study results and caveats: Carriers of CMV plus the relevant HLA were identified by cumulative public TCR beta family frequency.

The sequenced material came from PBMCs. This chain links TRBV18 with TRBJ2-5, with TRBD1 matching over 7 bases. This receptor was obtained from a human donor in good health (CMV status not recorded). Some clones in this sample may be carry-over from other donors' samples. The CDR3, as DNA: TGTGCCAGCTCCCCAAGACAGGGAGAAGAGACCCAGTACTTC. Amino acids: CASSPRQGEETQYF. The entire variable domain, with the rest obtained from reference TRBV18 and TRBJ2-5, is as follows: NAGVMQNPRHLVRRRGQEARLRCSPMKGHSHVYWYRQLPEEGLKFMVYLQKENIIDESGMPKERFSAEFPKEGPSILRIQQVVRGDSAAYFCASSPRQGEETQYFGPGTRLLVL.